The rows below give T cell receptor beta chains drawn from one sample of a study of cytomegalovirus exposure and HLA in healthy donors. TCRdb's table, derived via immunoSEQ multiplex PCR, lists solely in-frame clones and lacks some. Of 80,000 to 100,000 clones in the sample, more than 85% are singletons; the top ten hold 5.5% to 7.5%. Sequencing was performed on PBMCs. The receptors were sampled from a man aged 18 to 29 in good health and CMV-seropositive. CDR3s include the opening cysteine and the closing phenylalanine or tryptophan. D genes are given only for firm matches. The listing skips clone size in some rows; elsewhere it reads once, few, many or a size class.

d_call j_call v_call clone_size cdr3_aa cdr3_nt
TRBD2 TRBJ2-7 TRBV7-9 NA CASSLPTSGGEQYF TGTGCCAGCAGCTTACCGACTAGCGGGGGTGAGCAGTACTTC
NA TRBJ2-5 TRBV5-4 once CASSGPQPAETQYF TGTGCCAGCAGCGGCCCACAGCCCGCTGAGACCCAGTACTTC
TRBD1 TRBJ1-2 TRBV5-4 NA CASSTGPDRGYGYTF TGTGCCAGCAGCACCGGACCGGACAGGGGTTATGGCTACACCTTC
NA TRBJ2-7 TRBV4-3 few CASSQGPGTYEQYF TGCGCCAGCAGCCAAGGGCCAGGTACCTACGAGCAGTACTTC
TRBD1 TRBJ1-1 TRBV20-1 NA CSAMTGREAFF TGCAGTGCGATGACAGGGCGTGAAGCTTTCTTT
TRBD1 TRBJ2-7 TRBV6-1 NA CASSGPDRGYEQYF TGTGCCAGCAGTGGTCCGGACAGGGGCTACGAGCAGTACTTC
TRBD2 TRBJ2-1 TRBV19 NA CASSIPSGGLNEQFF TGTGCCAGTAGTATTCCTAGCGGGGGGTTGAATGAGCAGTTCTTC
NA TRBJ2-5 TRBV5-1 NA CASSPPTRETQYF TGCGCCAGCAGCCCCCCAACCAGAGAGACCCAGTACTTC
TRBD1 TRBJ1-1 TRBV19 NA CASRQGGSEAFF TGTGCCAGTCGGCAGGGGGGCAGTGAAGCTTTCTTT
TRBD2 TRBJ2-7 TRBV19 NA CASSMGLPSSYEQYF TGTGCCAGTAGTATGGGACTACCGAGCTCCTACGAGCAGTACTTC
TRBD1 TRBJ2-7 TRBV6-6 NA CASRDRGYEQYF TGTGCCAGCAGAGACAGGGGATACGAGCAGTACTTC
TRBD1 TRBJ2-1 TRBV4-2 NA CASSPGGTGGVQGSSYNEQFF TGTGCCAGCAGCCCGGGAGGGACAGGGGGCGTTCAAGGGAGCTCCTACAATGAGCAGTTCTTC
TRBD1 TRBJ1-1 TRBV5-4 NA CASSPGGTEAFF TGTGCCAGCAGCCCAGGGGGCACTGAAGCTTTCTTT
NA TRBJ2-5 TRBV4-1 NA CASSQDHEGLGETQYF TGCGCCAGCAGCCAAGATCACGAGGGCCTGGGAGAGACCCAGTACTTC
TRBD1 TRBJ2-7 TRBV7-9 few CASSRQGTGLYEQYF TGTGCCAGCAGCCGTCAAGGGACAGGGTTATACGAGCAGTACTTC
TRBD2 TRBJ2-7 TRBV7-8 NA CASSVGLAGDEQYF TGTGCCAGCAGCGTAGGACTAGCGGGAGACGAGCAGTACTTC
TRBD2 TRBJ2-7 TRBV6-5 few CASRPRGGRGVEQYF TGTGCCAGCAGACCTAGGGGCGGGAGAGGTGTTGAGCAGTACTTC
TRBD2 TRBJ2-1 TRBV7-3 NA CASSPSGGKGDEQFF TGTGCCAGCAGTCCAAGCGGGGGGAAAGGCGATGAGCAGTTCTTC
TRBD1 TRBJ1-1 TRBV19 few CASGPGQGQLAFF TGTGCCAGTGGACCGGGACAGGGACAGTTGGCTTTCTTT
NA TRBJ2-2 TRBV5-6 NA CASSLGAGELFF TGTGCCAGCAGCTTGGGCGCCGGGGAGCTGTTTTTT
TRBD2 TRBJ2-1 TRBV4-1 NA CASSHVGGGGDEQFF TGCGCCAGCAGCCATGTCGGCGGGGGGGGAGATGAGCAGTTCTTC
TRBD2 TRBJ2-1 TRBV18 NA CASYPSTSGHEQFF TGTGCCAGCTACCCTTCGACTAGCGGGCATGAGCAGTTCTTC
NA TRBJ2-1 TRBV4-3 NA CASSQNVGAHYNEQFF TGCGCCAGCAGCCAAAATGTGGGGGCCCACTACAATGAGCAGTTCTTC
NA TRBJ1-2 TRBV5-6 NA CASSLAGGAGYTF TGTGCCAGCAGCTTGGCCGGGGGGGCTGGCTACACCTTC
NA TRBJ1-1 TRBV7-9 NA CASSLGSGANTEAFF TGTGCCAGCAGCTTAGGTTCAGGCGCTAACACTGAAGCTTTCTTT
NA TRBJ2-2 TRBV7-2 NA CASRPRRDSTGELFF TGTGCCAGCAGACCGCGGCGGGATAGCACCGGGGAGCTGTTTTTT
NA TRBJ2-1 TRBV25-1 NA CASSDVGPRKNNEQFF TGTGCCAGCAGTGATGTCGGTCCCAGGAAAAACAATGAGCAGTTCTTC
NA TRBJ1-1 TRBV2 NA CASRDLRGISSLAFF TGTGCCAGCAGAGACCTCAGGGGAATTTCGTCCCTGGCTTTCTTT
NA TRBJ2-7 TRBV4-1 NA CASSQGQISSYEQYF TGCGCCAGCAGCCAAGGACAGATTAGCTCCTACGAGCAGTACTTC
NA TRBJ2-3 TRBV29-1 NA CSVEDPAASGTDTQYF TGCAGCGTTGAAGATCCCGCGGCTAGTGGCACAGATACGCAGTATTTT
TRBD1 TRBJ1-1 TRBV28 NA CASSSEGTGRTEAFF TGTGCCAGCAGTTCAGAAGGGACAGGGCGGACTGAAGCTTTCTTT
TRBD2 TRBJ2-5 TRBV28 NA CASSLNTGRPRYQEAQYF TGTGCCAGCAGTTTAAACACCGGGAGGCCCCGCTACCAAGAGGCCCAGTACTTC
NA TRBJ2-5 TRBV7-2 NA CASSLGVTRDGETQYF TGTGCCAGCAGCTTAGGAGTTACGCGGGATGGAGAGACCCAGTACTTC